These 14 T cell receptor beta chains were all obtained from the same sample, sequenced in a study of cytomegalovirus exposure and HLA in healthy donors. Primers included in the PCR were 60 Vbeta and 13 Jbeta primers. The method was immunoSEQ multiplex PCR; TCRdb's version includes in-frame clones alone and lacks a portion of them. The repertoire holds about 200,000 clones, with over 9.5% as singletons. Sequenced sample: PBMCs. The receptor source for this set is a man between 45 and 60 years old in good health and CMV-seropositive.

The table lists this clone with a few counts. The chain uses TRBV11-1 and TRBJ1-1; 7 bases are a match to TRBD1. J lost 6 bases, V lost 3 bases, and 4 bases had no gene match. The CDR3 totals 13 residues. Germline loops: CDR1 SGHAT, CDR2 FQDESV (reference sequence). CDR3 sequence (DNA): TGTGCCAGCAGCTTTAACCAGGGGGCTGAAGCTTTCTTT. It encodes CASSFNQGAEAFF.

In its sample, this clone was seen a few times. The genes are TRBV28 and TRBJ1-4, with 7 nucleotides matching TRBD1. J was trimmed by 7 bases and V by 4 bases; bases with no gene match: 6. Germline V lookup: CDR1 MDHEN, CDR2 SYDVKM. CDR3 size: 14 residues. The CDR3 sequence is CASSYRGGGEKLFF. The CDR3 coding sequence is TGTGCCAGCAGTTACCGAGGGGGCGGTGAAAAACTGTTTTTT.

This clone showed up just a few times. The rearrangement uses TRBV7-2 and TRBJ2-2, with TRBD2 matching over 7 bases. After removal of 5 bases from V and 11 bases from J, the junction contained 20 bases not matched to a gene. Germline V gene data show CDR1 as SGHTA and CDR2 as FQGNSA. The CDR3 sequence is 17 residues long. The CDR3 nucleotides read TGTGCCAGCAGCCCGCCCATCGGGGGGAGTGAAGGCGGTGAGCTGTTTTTT. Protein product: CASSPPIGGSEGGELFF. Using reference TRBV7-2 and TRBJ2-2 for the parts outside the CDR3, the full variable domain is GAGVSQSPSNKVTEKGKDVELRCDPISGHTALYWYRQSLGQGLEFLIYFQGNSAPDKSGLPSDRFSAERTGGSVSTLTIQRTQQEDSAVYLCASSPPIGGSEGGELFFGEGSRLTVL.

This clone was recorded a few times. The rearrangement joins TRBV4-1 to TRBJ2-7, with TRBD1 matching over 8 bases. Germline assignment: CDR1 MGHRA and CDR2 YSYEKL. The CDR3 extends over 15 amino acids. Unmatched junction bases numbered 4, after V lost 0 bases and J lost 3 bases. This chain's CDR3 is CASSQDKTGVYEQYF. CDR3 coding DNA: TGCGCCAGCAGCCAAGATAAGACAGGGGTCTACGAGCAGTACTTC.

V is TRBV6-5 and J is TRBJ1-4; D perhaps matches TRBD1 (5 bases). V lost 0 bases and J lost 8, with 13 bases in between. The CDR3 spans 15 residues. The germline V gene encodes CDR1 MNHEY and CDR2 SVGAGI. Here the CDR3 reads CASSYSRQGWEKLFF. The DNA of the CDR3 is TGTGCCAGCAGTTACTCGAGGCAGGGTTGGGAAAAACTGTTTTTT.

The chain employs TRBV5-5 and TRBJ1-5; the match to TRBD1 covers 11 bases. Germline CDR1 is SGHKS and CDR2 is YYEKEE (reference sequence). V lost 4 bases to trimming and J lost 7 bases; unmatched junction nucleotides: 4. The CDR3 is made up of 14 amino acids. In DNA, the CDR3 is TGTGCCAGCAGCCCGGGACAGGGGGGGCAGCCCCAGCATTTT. This encodes CASSPGQGGQPQHF.

In its sample, this clone was seen a few times. The chain is built from TRBV29-1 and TRBJ1-1; 7 bases are a match to TRBD1. The CDR3 runs to 15 residues. J was trimmed by 3 bases and V by 5 bases; bases with no gene match: 12. The V gene's germline CDR1 is SQVTM and CDR2 ANQGSEA. Here the CDR3 DNA reads TGCAGCGTTCCTGAACCACAGGGGATCGACACTGAAGCTTTCTTT. Protein: CSVPEPQGIDTEAFF.

The rearrangement uses TRBV5-1 and TRBJ1-2, with D perhaps matching TRBD1 (6 bases). Germline CDR1 reads SGHRS; CDR2 reads YFSETQ. V dropped 5 bases and J dropped 0 bases, with 14 bases sitting between them. CDR3 length equals 15 residues. The CDR3 region is CASRKDRIANYGYTF. The CDR3 nucleotides are TGCGCCAGCAGAAAGGACAGAATTGCTAACTATGGCTACACCTTC.

The rearrangement uses TRBV15 and TRBJ2-5, with a weak D call TRBD2 (6 bases). Germline CDR1 and CDR2: LNHNV and YYDKDF (reference sequence). V lost 2 bases to trimming and J lost 5 bases, with 18 bases between them. The CDR3 totals 16 residues. CDR3 protein: CATSRNPTGGGETQYF. In DNA, the CDR3 is TGTGCCACCAGCAGAAACCCCACGGGTGGAGGGGAGACCCAGTACTTC.

This clone came up a few times. Other DNA variants within this sample encode the same CDR3. V gene TRBV5-6 combines with J gene TRBJ2-5; TRBD2 agrees at 14 bases. V was clipped by 1 base and J by 2 bases; unmatched bases: 1. Germline assignment: CDR1 SGHDT and CDR2 YYEEEE. The CDR3 extends over 16 amino acids. The CDR3 is CASSLRTSGGQETQYF. CDR3 nucleotide sequence: TGTGCCAGCAGCTTGAGGACTAGCGGGGGGCAAGAGACCCAGTACTTC.

This clone was observed a handful of times. V usage is TRBV18 and J usage is TRBJ2-2; weak D call: TRBD1 (6 bases). The CDR3 is made up of 18 amino acids. Germline V gives CDR1 KGHSH, CDR2 LQKENI. V lost 3 bases, J lost 7 bases, and 24 bases lay in between. CDR3 sequence (DNA): TGTGCCAGCTCACCTCTACCCCAGACAGGCAGACTTGACGGGGAGCTGTTTTTT. Amino acid sequence: CASSPLPQTGRLDGELFF.

The chain employs TRBV30 and TRBJ2-3; 8 nucleotides align to TRBD1. The CDR3 extends over 12 amino acids. CDR1 and CDR2 (germline): GTSNPN, SVGIG (reference sequence). V dropped 4 bases and J dropped 4; count of bases not matched to a gene: 1. CDR3 bases: TGTGCCTGGACAGGGGGCCCAGATACGCAGTATTTT. It codes for CAWTGGPDTQYF.

This clone was picked up a small number of times. The rearrangement links TRBV12-5 to TRBJ2-7; TRBD1 matches 9 bases. In germline, CDR1 is LGHNT, CDR2 FRNRAP. V gave up 2 bases and J gave up 4 bases; unmatched junction bases: 9. This CDR3 contains 16 residues. The CDR3 reads CASGLSTGTGFYEQYF. The CDR3 region has the DNA TGTGCTAGTGGTTTGTCAACCGGGACAGGGTTTTACGAGCAGTACTTC.

CDR3 region: CASSPPIGHETQYF. The CDR3 coding sequence is TGTGCCAGCTCACCACCAATCGGTCACGAGACCCAGTACTTC. The chain has TRBV18 and TRBJ2-5; D gene unclear. The V and J ends lost 0 bases and 5 bases respectively, with 10 bases between them. The germline V gene encodes CDR1 KGHSH and CDR2 LQKENI. The length of the CDR3 is 14 residues.